The sequence of this T cell receptor (beta chain) was determined in a study of OX40 agonist ivuxolimab in advanced cancers. This table comes from immunoSEQ multiplex PCR, and its TCRdb copy is limited to in-frame clones, with some not included. The sample carries around 41,000 clones, 88% recorded once. The V end lost 1 base, the J end lost 7 bases, and 10 bases lay between the germline ends. Per germline, CDR1 SEHNR and CDR2 FQNEAQ (reference sequence). The CDR3 consists of 14 residues. The source was CD4+ or CD8+ T cells sorted from blood, collected in a trial of the OX40 agonist ivuxolimab. V and J are TRBV7-9 and TRBJ1-4; perhaps TRBD1 as D (5 bases). The receptor comes from an adult with an advanced solid tumor such as melanoma, head and neck, liver or kidney cancer. DNA for the CDR3: TGTGCCAGCAGCTTAGTAGGGGTCCCTGAAAAACTGTTTTTT. Residues: CASSLVGVPEKLFF. The full variable domain, rest sourced from reference TRBV7-9 and TRBJ1-4, is DTGVSQNPRHKITKRGQNVTFRCDPISEHNRLYWYRQTLGQGPEFLTYFQNEAQLEKSRLLSDRFSAERPKGSFSTLEIQRTEQGDSAMYLCASSLVGVPEKLFFGSGTQLSVL.